The clone carrying this T cell receptor beta chain was counted once. Data came from immunoSEQ multiplex PCR; TCRdb stores just in-frame clones and leaves some out. The sample holds about 330,000 clones; roughly nine tenths are singletons and the top ten take nearly 6.5%. CDR1 and CDR2 (germline): ENHRY, SYGVKD. The CDR3 covers 13 residues. The ends were cut back, 7 bases at V and 0 bases at J, with 6 bases in the middle. This sample stems from a study of blood T cell repertoires in COVID-19. Whole-study context: Researchers got acute and convalescent COVID-19 samples from the United States, Italy and Spain.

The sample consisted of peripheral blood. The receptor's source is a man aged 18 to 35 who had recovered from COVID-19. The chain joins TRBV10-3 to TRBJ2-2; unclear D gene. The CDR3 bases are TGTGCCATCAAACGCGCGAACACCGGGGAGCTGTTTTTT. It yields the protein CAIKRANTGELFF.